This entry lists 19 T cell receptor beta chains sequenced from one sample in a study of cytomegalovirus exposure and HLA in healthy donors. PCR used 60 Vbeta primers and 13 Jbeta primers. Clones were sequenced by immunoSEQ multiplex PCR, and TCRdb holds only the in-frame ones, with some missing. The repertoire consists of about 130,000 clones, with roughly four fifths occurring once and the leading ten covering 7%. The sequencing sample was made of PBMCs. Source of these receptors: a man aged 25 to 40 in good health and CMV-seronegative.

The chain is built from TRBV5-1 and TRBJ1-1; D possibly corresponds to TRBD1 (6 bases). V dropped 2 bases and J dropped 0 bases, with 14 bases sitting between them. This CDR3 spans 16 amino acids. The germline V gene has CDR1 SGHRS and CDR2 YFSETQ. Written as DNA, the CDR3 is TGCGCCAGCAGCTTAGGGCAGGGGAAGATGAACACTGAAGCTTTCTTT. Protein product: CASSLGQGKMNTEAFF.

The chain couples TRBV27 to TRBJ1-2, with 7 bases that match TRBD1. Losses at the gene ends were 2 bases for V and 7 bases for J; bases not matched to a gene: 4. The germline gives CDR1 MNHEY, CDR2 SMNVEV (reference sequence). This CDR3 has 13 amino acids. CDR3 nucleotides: TGTGCCAGCAGTTTAACAGGGGCGGGTGGCTACACCTTC. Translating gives CASSLTGAGGYTF.

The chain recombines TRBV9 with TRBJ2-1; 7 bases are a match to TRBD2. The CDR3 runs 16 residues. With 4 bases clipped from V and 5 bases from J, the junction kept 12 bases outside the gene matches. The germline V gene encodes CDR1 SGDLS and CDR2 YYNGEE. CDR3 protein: CASSPERGGVHNEQFF. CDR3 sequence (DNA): TGTGCCAGCAGCCCGGAAAGGGGAGGGGTGCACAATGAGCAGTTCTTC.

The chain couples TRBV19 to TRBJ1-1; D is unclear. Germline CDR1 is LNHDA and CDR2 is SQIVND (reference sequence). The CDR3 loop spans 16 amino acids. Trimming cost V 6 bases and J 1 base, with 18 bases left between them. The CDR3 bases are TGTGCCAGTAGACCTCTCCCCGAGGCCGGGAACACTGAAGCTTTCTTT. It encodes CASRPLPEAGNTEAFF.

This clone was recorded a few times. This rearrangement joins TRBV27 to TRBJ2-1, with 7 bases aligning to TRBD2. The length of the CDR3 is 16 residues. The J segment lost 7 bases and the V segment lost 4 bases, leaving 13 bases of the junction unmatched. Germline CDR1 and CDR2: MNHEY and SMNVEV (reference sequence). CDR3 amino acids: CASSYPGGEIPNEQFF. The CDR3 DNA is TGTGCCAGCAGTTACCCGGGGGGAGAAATTCCGAATGAGCAGTTCTTC.

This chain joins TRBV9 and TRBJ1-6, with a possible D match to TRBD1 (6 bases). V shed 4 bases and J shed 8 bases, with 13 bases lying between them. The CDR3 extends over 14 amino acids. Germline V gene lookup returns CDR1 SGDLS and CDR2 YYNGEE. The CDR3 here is CASSLYRDDSPLHF. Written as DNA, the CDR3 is TGTGCCAGCAGCCTGTACAGGGATGATTCACCCCTCCACTTT.

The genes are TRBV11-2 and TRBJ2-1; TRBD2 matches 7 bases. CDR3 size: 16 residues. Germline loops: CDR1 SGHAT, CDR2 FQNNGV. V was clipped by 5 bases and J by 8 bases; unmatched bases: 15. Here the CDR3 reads CASSPTSASEADEQFF. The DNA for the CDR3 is TGTGCCAGCAGCCCCACTAGCGCCTCCGAGGCGGATGAGCAGTTCTTC.

CDR3 nucleotide sequence: TGCAGCGTTGAAGGTAGCGGATCCTACGAGCAGTACTTC. Amino acids: CSVEGSGSYEQYF. The V call is TRBV29-1, the J call TRBJ2-7, with D possibly being TRBD2 (6 bases). The germline V gene has CDR1 SQVTM and CDR2 ANQGSEA. This CDR3 is built from 13 residues. V lost 1 base, J lost 1 base, and 8 bases lay in between.

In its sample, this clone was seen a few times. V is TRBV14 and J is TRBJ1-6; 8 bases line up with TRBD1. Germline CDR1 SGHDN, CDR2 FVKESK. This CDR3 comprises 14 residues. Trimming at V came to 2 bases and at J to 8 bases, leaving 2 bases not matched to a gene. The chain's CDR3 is CASSQLDRDSPLHF. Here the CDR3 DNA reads TGTGCCAGCAGCCAATTGGACAGGGATTCACCCCTCCACTTT.

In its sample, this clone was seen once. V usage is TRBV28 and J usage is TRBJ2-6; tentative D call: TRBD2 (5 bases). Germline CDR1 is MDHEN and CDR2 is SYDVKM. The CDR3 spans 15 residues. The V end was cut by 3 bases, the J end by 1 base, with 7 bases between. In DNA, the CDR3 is TGTGCCAGCAGTTTGAGGGCGTCTGGGGCCAACGTCCTGACTTTC. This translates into CASSLRASGANVLTF. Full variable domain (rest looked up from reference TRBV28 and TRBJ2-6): DVKVTQSSRYLVKRTGEKVFLECVQDMDHENMFWYRQDPGLGLRLIYFSYDVKMKEKGDIPEGYSVSREKKERFSLILESASTNQTSMYLCASSLRASGANVLTFGAGSRLTVL.

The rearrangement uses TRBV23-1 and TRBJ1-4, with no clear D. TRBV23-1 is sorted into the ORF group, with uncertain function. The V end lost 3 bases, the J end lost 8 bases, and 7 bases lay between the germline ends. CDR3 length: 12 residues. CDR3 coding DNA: TGCGCCAGCAGTCAGGGCGGGGAAAAACTGTTTTTT. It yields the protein CASSQGGEKLFF.

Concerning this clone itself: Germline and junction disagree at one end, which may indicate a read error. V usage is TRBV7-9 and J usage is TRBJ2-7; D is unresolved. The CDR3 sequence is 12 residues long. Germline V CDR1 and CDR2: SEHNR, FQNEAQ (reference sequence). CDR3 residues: CSSSRTPYEQYF. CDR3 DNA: TGTTCCAGCAGTAGAACGCCCTACGAGCAGTACTTC.

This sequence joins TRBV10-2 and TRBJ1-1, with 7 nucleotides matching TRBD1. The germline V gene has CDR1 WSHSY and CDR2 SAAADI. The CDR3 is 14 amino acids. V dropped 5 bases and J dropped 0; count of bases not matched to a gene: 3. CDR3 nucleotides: TGCGCCAGCAGTTACCAGGGGGTGAACACTGAAGCTTTCTTT. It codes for CASSYQGVNTEAFF.

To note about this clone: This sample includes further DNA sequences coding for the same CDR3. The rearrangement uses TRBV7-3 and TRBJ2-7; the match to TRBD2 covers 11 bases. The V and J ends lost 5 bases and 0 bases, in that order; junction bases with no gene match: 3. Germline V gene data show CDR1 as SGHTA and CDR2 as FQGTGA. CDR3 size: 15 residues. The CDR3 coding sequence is TGTGCCAGCAGCCCTAGCGGGGGGAGCTCCTACGAGCAGTACTTC. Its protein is CASSPSGGSSYEQYF. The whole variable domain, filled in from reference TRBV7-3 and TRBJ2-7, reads GAGVSQTPSNKVTEKGKYVELRCDPISGHTALYWYRQSLGQGPEFLIYFQGTGAADDSGLPNDRFFAVRPEGSVSTLKIQRTERGDSAVYLCASSPSGGSSYEQYFGPGTRLTVT.

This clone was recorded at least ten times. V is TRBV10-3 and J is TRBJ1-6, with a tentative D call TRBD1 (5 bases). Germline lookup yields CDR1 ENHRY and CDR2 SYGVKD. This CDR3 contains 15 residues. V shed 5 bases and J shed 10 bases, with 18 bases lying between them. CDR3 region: CAISNTGVEGSPLHF. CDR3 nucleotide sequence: TGTGCCATCAGTAATACAGGTGTGGAAGGATCACCCCTCCACTTT.

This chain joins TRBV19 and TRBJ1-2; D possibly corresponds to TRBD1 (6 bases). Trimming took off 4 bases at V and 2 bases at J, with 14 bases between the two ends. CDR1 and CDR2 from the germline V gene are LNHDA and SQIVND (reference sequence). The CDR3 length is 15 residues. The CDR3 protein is CASSRGTRTNYGYTF. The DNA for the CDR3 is TGTGCCAGTAGTAGGGGGACAAGGACGAACTATGGCTACACCTTC.

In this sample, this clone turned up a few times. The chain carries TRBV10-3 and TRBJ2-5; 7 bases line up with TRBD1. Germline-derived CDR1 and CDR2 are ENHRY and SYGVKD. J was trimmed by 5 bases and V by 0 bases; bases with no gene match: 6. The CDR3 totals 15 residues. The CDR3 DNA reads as TGTGCCATCAGTGAGTCCAACAGGGGAAGCGAGACCCAGTACTTC. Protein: CAISESNRGSETQYF.

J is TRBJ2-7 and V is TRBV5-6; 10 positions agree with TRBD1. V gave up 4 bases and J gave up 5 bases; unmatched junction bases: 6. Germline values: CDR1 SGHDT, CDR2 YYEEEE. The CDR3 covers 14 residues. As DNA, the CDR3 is TGTGCCAGCAGCGAGACAGGGGGCCACAACGAGCAGTACTTC. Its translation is CASSETGGHNEQYF.

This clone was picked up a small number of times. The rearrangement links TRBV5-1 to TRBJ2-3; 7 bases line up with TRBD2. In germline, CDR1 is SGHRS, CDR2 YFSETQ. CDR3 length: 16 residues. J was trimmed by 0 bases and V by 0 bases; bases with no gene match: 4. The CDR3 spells CASSLGTSDSTDTQYF. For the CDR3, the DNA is TGCGCCAGCAGCTTGGGTACTAGCGATAGCACAGATACGCAGTATTTT.